Presented here are 24 T cell receptor beta chains from one specimen sequenced in a study of CD8+ T cells in alopecia areata. Described treatment: oral pan-JAK inhibitor, 5-10 mg twice daily. cDNA prepared by RNA extraction and subsequent reverse transcription served as the template for sequencing. Method: immunoSEQ multiplex PCR; TCRdb's copy keeps in-frame clones and lacks some. The table shows 64,000 or so clones, with about half occurring only once. The sample in question was CD8+ T cells sorted from blood, obtained at approximately week 39, from a patient treated with tofacitinib. These receptor sequences come from a human donor with alopecia areata.

The rearrangement uses TRBV6-1 and TRBJ1-1; no definite D call. Deletions cut 6 bases from V and 6 bases from J, with 17 bases between. Germline CDR1 is MNHNS and CDR2 is SASEGT. The CDR3 is 14 amino acids. Here the CDR3 reads CASSLSPGVSEAFF. The CDR3 DNA reads TGTGCCAGCAGCCTCTCGCCCGGGGTCTCTGAAGCTTTCTTT.

The V and J genes are TRBV30 and TRBJ2-3; 8 nucleotides align to TRBD2. Germline V gene sequence: CDR1 GTSNPN, CDR2 SVGIG (reference sequence). This CDR3 is 17 amino acids long. J gave up 2 bases and V 0 bases, and 10 bases lay outside the gene matches. DNA for the CDR3: TGTGCCTGGAGTGTACCGCGAGCGGGAGAGGTCACAGATACGCAGTATTTT. This codes for CAWSVPRAGEVTDTQYF.

V and J are TRBV14 and TRBJ2-3; TRBD2 matches 7 bases. CDR1 is SGHDN, CDR2 FVKESK, per germline. This CDR3 contains 16 residues. Trimming removed 4 bases from V and 6 bases from J; junction bases left unmatched: 13. The CDR3 coding sequence is TGTGCCAGCAGCCTGCGACTAGCCCCGCCGTTGGATACGCAGTATTTT. It codes for CASSLRLAPPLDTQYF.

The V call is TRBV9, the J call TRBJ1-5; possible D gene TRBD1, 5 bases. This CDR3 has 14 amino acids. V lost 5 bases to trimming and J lost 7 bases, with 16 bases between them. Germline lookup yields CDR1 SGDLS and CDR2 YYNGEE. This chain's CDR3 is CASSPEGSGQPQHF. CDR3 DNA sequence: TGTGCCAGCAGTCCGGAGGGGTCAGGACAGCCCCAGCATTTT.

The CDR3 coding sequence is TGCGCCAGCAGCCAAGGGACGGGGGCCAAAAACATTCAGTACTTC. Its translation: CASSQGTGAKNIQYF. This rearrangement joins TRBV4-3 to TRBJ2-4; a possible D gene is TRBD2 (5 bases). The CDR3 has 15 amino acids. V was shortened by 1 base and J by 1 base, with 8 bases between the two germline ends. Per the germline V gene, CDR1 is LGHNA and CDR2 is YSLEER.

This clone was counted a few times. The chain is built from TRBV6-5 and TRBJ2-6; no clear D. CDR3 length: 14 amino acids. V lost 7 bases and J 4 bases, leaving 11 bases between the germline ends. Per germline, CDR1 MNHEY and CDR2 SVGAGI. The DNA for the CDR3 is TGTGCCAGCACCCACGGGCCCGGGGCCAACGTCCTGACTTTC. It is translated as CASTHGPGANVLTF.

The chain carries TRBV7-9 and TRBJ2-1; D is uncertain. Trimming left V 3 bases short and J 0 bases short, with 3 bases between. Germline values: CDR1 SEHNR, CDR2 FQNEAQ (reference sequence). The CDR3 loop spans 13 amino acids. CDR3: CASSLNSYNEQFF. In nucleotides, the CDR3 is TGTGCCAGCAGCTTGAACTCCTACAATGAGCAGTTCTTC.

The gene calls are TRBV7-9 and TRBJ2-7; D unclear. Deletions cut 3 bases from V and 6 bases from J, with 9 bases between. Germline CDR1 reads SEHNR; CDR2 reads FQNEAQ (reference sequence). The CDR3 contains 12 residues. CDR3 sequence (DNA): TGTGCCAGCAGCTTCAAACGCATCGAGCAGTACTTC. It translates to CASSFKRIEQYF.

The rearrangement uses TRBV6-5 and TRBJ2-2; no definite D call. The CDR3 has 14 amino acids. Trimming removed 3 bases from V and 4 bases from J, with 9 bases in between. Germline CDR1 is MNHEY and CDR2 is SVGAGI. The CDR3 region has the DNA TGTGCCAGCAGTTATGGCGTGAGCACCGGGGAGCTGTTTTTT. Translation gives CASSYGVSTGELFF.

J is TRBJ2-2 and V is TRBV19, with 7 positions matching TRBD2. The CDR3 extends over 15 amino acids. The junction had 4 bases not matched to a gene; V was cut back by 5 bases and J by 1 base. The V gene's germline CDR1 is LNHDA and CDR2 SQIVND (reference sequence). The CDR3 loop is CASSAGEQNTGELFF. CDR3 sequence (DNA): TGTGCCAGTAGTGCGGGAGAGCAGAACACCGGGGAGCTGTTTTTT.

The chain is built from TRBV16 and TRBJ2-1, with TRBD2 matching over 9 bases. Germline V gene sequence: CDR1 KGHSY, CDR2 FQNENV. This CDR3 contains 16 residues. V dropped 5 bases and J dropped 7; count of bases not matched to a gene: 12. The CDR3 DNA reads TGTGCCAGCAGCGTCGGCGCGGGAGGGCCCGGGAATGAGCAGTTCTTC. Protein: CASSVGAGGPGNEQFF.

This clone was found a few times. This chain connects TRBV5-6 to TRBJ2-1; D is unclear. This CDR3 is built from 11 residues. V was pared by 2 bases and J by 12 bases, with 9 bases between. Germline CDR1 and CDR2: SGHDT and YYEEEE. The chain's CDR3 is CASSFGGGQFF. The CDR3 nucleotides read TGTGCCAGCAGCTTCGGTGGTGGGCAGTTCTTC.

The J gene is TRBJ2-1, the V gene TRBV14; 11 bases align to TRBD2. The V gene's germline CDR1 is SGHDN and CDR2 FVKESK. The CDR3 is made up of 19 amino acids. V was clipped by 0 bases and J by 5 bases; unmatched bases: 12. CDR3 bases: TGTGCCAGCAGCCAAGATTGGCTAGCGGGAGGAGGGGGCCACAATGAGCAGTTCTTC. Protein: CASSQDWLAGGGGHNEQFF.

This clone has a handful of counts. This chain connects TRBV30 to TRBJ2-1; TRBD2 agrees at 12 bases. The CDR3 has 14 residues. In germline, CDR1 is GTSNPN, CDR2 SVGIG (reference sequence). Trimming removed 8 bases from V and 4 bases from J; junction bases left unmatched: 6. This CDR3 is CARGLAGAYNEQFF. The CDR3 DNA sequence: TGTGCCCGGGGACTAGCGGGCGCTTACAATGAGCAGTTCTTC.

This chain joins TRBV7-9 and TRBJ2-7; D is uncertain. V lost 1 base, J lost 5 bases, and 6 bases lay in between. CDR1 and CDR2 from the germline V gene are SEHNR and FQNEAQ (reference sequence). This CDR3 has 12 residues. This chain's CDR3 is CASSLVQDEQYF. The CDR3 coding sequence is TGTGCCAGCAGCTTAGTGCAGGACGAGCAGTACTTC.

V gene TRBV7-9 combines with J gene TRBJ1-2; D gene unclear. V was shortened by 5 bases and J by 4 bases, with 17 bases between the two germline ends. The CDR3 length is 15 residues. The germline CDR1 and CDR2 sequences are SEHNR and FQNEAQ (reference sequence). CDR3 nucleotides: TGTGCCAGCAGCCGATACCCAGCGCAGTCCTATGGCTACACCTTC. Translation: CASSRYPAQSYGYTF.

This chain links TRBV5-1 with TRBJ2-1, with TRBD2 matching 10 bases. Germline V gene lookup returns CDR1 SGHRS and CDR2 YFSETQ. The CDR3 spans 18 residues. V shed 0 bases and J 7 bases; nucleotides not matched to a gene: 13. The CDR3 nucleotides are TGCGCCAGCAGCTTGGAAGCCAGCGGGAGGGCCTGGAGGAATGAGCAGTTCTTC. Protein product: CASSLEASGRAWRNEQFF.

This sequence joins TRBV9 and TRBJ2-7, with 12 bases lining up with TRBD2. With V trimmed by 1 base and J by 3 bases, 5 bases remained unmatched. CDR1 and CDR2 (germline): SGDLS, YYNGEE. The CDR3 runs 16 residues. CDR3 in amino acids: CASSVTSGGNHYEQYF. In DNA, the CDR3 is TGTGCCAGCAGCGTAACTAGCGGGGGGAACCACTACGAGCAGTACTTC. The full variable domain, rest sourced from reference TRBV9 and TRBJ2-7, is DSGVTQTPKHLITATGQRVTLRCSPRSGDLSVYWYQQSLDQGLQFLIQYYNGEERAKGNILERFSAQQFPDLHSELNLSSLELGDSALYFCASSVTSGGNHYEQYFGPGTRLTVT.

V and J are TRBV6-5 and TRBJ1-1, with a weak D call TRBD1 (6 bases). Germline loops: CDR1 MNHEY, CDR2 SVGAGI. V lost 2 bases and J 5 bases, leaving 9 bases between the germline ends. CDR3 length: 13 amino acids. CDR3 sequence: CASSYGGRTEAFF. The CDR3 bases are TGTGCCAGCAGTTACGGGGGCCGGACTGAAGCTTTCTTT.

This clone was observed a single time. The V and J genes are TRBV11-2 and TRBJ2-5; 9 positions match TRBD2. V lost 1 base, J lost 4 bases, and 4 bases stayed unmatched. CDR1 SGHAT and CDR2 FQNNGV come from the germline V gene. This CDR3 is built from 15 residues. Here the CDR3 DNA reads TGTGCCAGCAGCTTAGGTAGCGGGAGCAGAGAGACCCAGTACTTC. Its translation: CASSLGSGSRETQYF.

The rearrangement uses TRBV6-5 and TRBJ2-1, with a possible D match to TRBD1 (6 bases). Trimming stripped 0 bases from V and 5 bases from J, with 14 bases between. There are 16 residues in the CDR3. Germline V CDR1 and CDR2: MNHEY, SVGAGI. The CDR3 DNA reads TGTGCCAGCAGTTACTCGAGACAGGTCTCTCACAATGAGCAGTTCTTC. Protein: CASSYSRQVSHNEQFF.

This clone is deemed medium-sized. The chain links TRBV28 to TRBJ2-1; 10 bases line up with TRBD2. The germline gives CDR1 MDHEN, CDR2 SYDVKM. This CDR3 is built from 15 residues. J was trimmed by 7 bases and V by 7 bases; bases with no gene match: 10. The CDR3 loop reads CASTPWTSGGNEQFF. The CDR3 nucleotides read TGTGCCAGCACCCCATGGACTAGCGGAGGGAATGAGCAGTTCTTC.

The chain carries TRBV19 and TRBJ1-1, with D unresolved. Trimming cost V 3 bases and J 3 bases, with 14 bases left between them. The CDR3 is 15 residues long. Germline V gives CDR1 LNHDA, CDR2 SQIVND (reference sequence). CDR3 residues: CASSIGKYGDTEAFF. The DNA for the CDR3 is TGTGCCAGTAGTATCGGGAAGTACGGGGACACTGAAGCTTTCTTT. The full variable domain, with the rest looked up from reference TRBV19 and TRBJ1-1, is DGGITQSPKYLFRKEGQNVTLSCEQNLNHDAMYWYRQDPGQGLRLIYYSQIVNDFQKGDIAEGYSVSREKKESFPLTVTSAQKNPTAFYLCASSIGKYGDTEAFFGQGTRLTVV.

In this sample, this clone turned up a few times. The sample has other DNA sequences that encode this CDR3 too. V gene TRBV29-1 combines with J gene TRBJ1-2; 9 nucleotides align to TRBD1. This CDR3 has 12 residues. The J segment lost 6 bases and the V segment lost 5 bases, leaving 4 bases of the junction unmatched. CDR1 is SQVTM and CDR2 is ANQGSEA in the germline V gene. The CDR3 reads CSVRDRADGYTF. The CDR3 DNA is TGCAGCGTTAGGGACAGGGCAGATGGCTACACCTTC. Filled out from reference TRBV29-1 and TRBJ1-2, the complete variable domain reads SAVISQKPSRDICQRGTSLTIQCQVDSQVTMMFWYRQQPGQSLTLIATANQGSEATYESGFVIDKFPISRPNLTFSTLTVSNMSPEDSSIYLCSVRDRADGYTFGSGTRLTVV.